Below, one T cell receptor beta chain is given with its context. No antigen is known for it. Germline CDR1 is LGHNA and CDR2 is YNFKEQ. The CDR3 runs 16 residues. Deletions cut 4 bases from V and 6 bases from J, with 19 bases between. TCRdb re-derived calls from the reads in MiXCR, one entry per CDR3 protein. The sample consists of around 740,000 distinct CDR3 sequences, approximately 40% of them appearing once. The data were taken from a study of T cell repertoires in cytomegalovirus infection. For the study at large: Public signatures in TCR beta pointed to CMV infection and matching HLA type. Findings and caveats of the study: HLA-C-restricted, CMV-specific TCR beta clonotypes were dominant ex vivo.

The gene calls are TRBV4-2 and TRBJ1-5; no clear D. The TCR was taken from a human donor in good health (CMV status not recorded). Some clones in this sample may be carry-over from other donors' samples. The sample consisted of PBMCs. Written as DNA, the CDR3 is TGTGCCAGCAGCCCATCCTCCACCGGAAGAGCTCAGCCCCAGCATTTT. It translates to CASSPSSTGRAQPQHF.